A selection of T cell receptor beta chains follows, all from one sample in a study of T cell changes during pregnancy in multiple sclerosis. Here immunoSEQ multiplex PCR was the method, and the copy in TCRdb shows in-frame clones only, minus some. The sample holds 40,000 to 45,000 clones; 75% to 95% are singletons and the top ten take about 0.51%. This material consisted of CD4+ T cells from peripheral blood mononuclear cells, taken in the second trimester of pregnancy. Source of these receptors: a female donor in good health, enrolled as a control in a pregnancy study. Each CDR3 is given with its conserved first and last residue. The D gene is left open where the match is weak. Size values are once, few and many counts, or a class for expanded clones, and some rows have none.

J: TRBJ2-7; size: -; D: TRBD2; V: TRBV7-9; DNA: TGTGCCAGCAGCTACTCCGTAGCGGGGCTCTCCTACGAGCAGTACTTC; CDR3: CASSYSVAGLSYEQYF
J: TRBJ2-2; size: -; D: TRBD1; V: TRBV28; DNA: TGTGCCAGCAGAACAGAACAGGGGAGCGTCGGGGAGCTGTTTTTT; CDR3: CASRTEQGSVGELFF
J: TRBJ2-5; size: -; D: -; V: TRBV7-2; DNA: TGTGCCAGCAGCTTAATAGCGGCCAAACGCGGAGAGACCCAGTACTTC; CDR3: CASSLIAAKRGETQYF
J: TRBJ2-7; size: -; D: TRBD2; V: TRBV6-1; DNA: TGTGCCACGCGGGGGGCTAGTGGATCGCGGCAGTACTTC; CDR3: CATRGASGSRQYF
J: TRBJ2-6; size: -; D: TRBD1; V: TRBV10-2; DNA: TGCGCCAGCTTGGACAGGGGAAGAACGTCTGGGGCCAACGTCCTGACTTTC; CDR3: CASLDRGRTSGANVLTF
J: TRBJ2-7; size: -; D: -; V: TRBV18; DNA: TGTGCCAGCTCACCACCCAGCTACGAGCAGTACTTC; CDR3: CASSPPSYEQYF
J: TRBJ2-5; size: -; D: TRBD2; V: TRBV10-3; DNA: TGTGCCATCGGGGCTAGCGGGTCAGGGTTGGTAGAGACCCAGTACTTC; CDR3: CAIGASGSGLVETQYF
J: TRBJ1-5; size: -; D: -; V: TRBV7-2; DNA: TGTGCCAGCAGCTTACAAAAAAATCAGCCCCAGCATTTT; CDR3: CASSLQKNQPQHF
J: TRBJ1-2; size: -; D: TRBD1; V: TRBV5-5; DNA: TGTGCCAGCAGCTTGGAGGGACAGGGTGGCTATGGCTACACCTTC; CDR3: CASSLEGQGGYGYTF
J: TRBJ2-6; size: -; D: -; V: TRBV9; DNA: TGTGCCAGCAGTGCCGGGGACAACTCTGGGGCCAACGTCCTGACTTTC; CDR3: CASSAGDNSGANVLTF
J: TRBJ2-3; size: -; D: TRBD1; V: TRBV2; DNA: TGTGCCAGCAGTGGACAGGGGTTGGGAGATACGCAGTATTTT; CDR3: CASSGQGLGDTQYF
J: TRBJ1-2; size: -; D: -; V: TRBV4-2; DNA: TGTGCCAGCAGCCAAAGTGGTACATTGAACTATGGCTACACCTTC; CDR3: CASSQSGTLNYGYTF
J: TRBJ2-2; size: once; D: TRBD1; V: TRBV27; DNA: TGTGCCAGCAGGGAAGATCTACAGGGGTCCGGGGAGCTGTTTTTT; CDR3: CASREDLQGSGELFF
J: TRBJ2-3; size: -; D: -; V: TRBV19; DNA: TGTGCCAGTAGTATAGATCCCAACACAGATACGCAGTATTTT; CDR3: CASSIDPNTDTQYF
J: TRBJ2-7; size: -; D: -; V: TRBV18; DNA: TGTGCCAGCTCACCCCCTGTTGTCTACGAGCAGTACTTC; CDR3: CASSPPVVYEQYF
J: TRBJ1-1; size: -; D: -; V: TRBV25-1; DNA: TGTGCCAGCAGTGAAGTCGGGGGTCTGAACACTGAAGCTTTCTTT; CDR3: CASSEVGGLNTEAFF
J: TRBJ2-3; size: -; D: TRBD2; V: TRBV7-2; DNA: TGTGCCAGCAGCAAGAGACTAGCGGGAATGAGTATGGATACGCAGTATTTT; CDR3: CASSKRLAGMSMDTQYF
J: TRBJ2-3; size: -; D: TRBD2; V: TRBV27; DNA: TGTGCCAGCAGTTTAGCCCCCTCACCGCTAGCGGGGAGAGATACGCAGTATTTT; CDR3: CASSLAPSPLAGRDTQYF
J: TRBJ1-5; size: -; D: -; V: TRBV7-9; DNA: TGTGCCAGCAGCTTAGCGGGGCAGGGTGCGAATCAGCCCCAGCATTTT; CDR3: CASSLAGQGANQPQHF
J: TRBJ2-2; size: -; D: -; V: TRBV11-2; DNA: TGTGCCAGCAGCCTGAGGTACACCGGGGAGCTGTTTTTT; CDR3: CASSLRYTGELFF
J: TRBJ1-6; size: -; D: -; V: TRBV13; DNA: TGTGCCAGCAGCTTAGAAGGGGGATTAGCTAATTCACCCCTCCACTTT; CDR3: CASSLEGGLANSPLHF
J: TRBJ1-2; size: -; D: TRBD1; V: TRBV18; DNA: TGTGCCAGCTCACCAACGACAGGGGATGGCTACACCTTC; CDR3: CASSPTTGDGYTF
J: TRBJ1-1; size: -; D: -; V: TRBV6-5; DNA: TGTGCCAGCAGTTACTTAGAACAGGGTGGTGAAGCTTTCTTT; CDR3: CASSYLEQGGEAFF
J: TRBJ1-1; size: -; D: TRBD1; V: TRBV28; DNA: TGTGCCAGCAGAGCCGCGACAGGGGCCCGACTAAATATGAACACTGAAGCTTTCTTT; CDR3: CASRAATGARLNMNTEAFF
J: TRBJ2-1; size: -; D: TRBD2; V: TRBV6-1; DNA: TGTGCCAGCAGGAGACTAGCGGGTACTATGGAGCAGTTCTTC; CDR3: CASRRLAGTMEQFF
J: TRBJ1-2; size: -; D: TRBD1; V: TRBV28; DNA: TGTGCCAGCAGTTTTCAAGGACAGGGACGTGGTGGCTACACCTTC; CDR3: CASSFQGQGRGGYTF
J: TRBJ2-7; size: -; D: -; V: TRBV29-1; DNA: TGCAGCGCGCGTCGAGGGCCAGGAGAGCCCTACGAGCAGTACTTC; CDR3: CSARRGPGEPYEQYF
J: TRBJ2-3; size: -; D: TRBD1; V: TRBV7-2; DNA: TGTGCCAGCAGCCCAGGGGGAAGGTTGTCAGATACGCAGTATTTT; CDR3: CASSPGGRLSDTQYF
J: TRBJ1-1; size: -; D: -; V: TRBV21-1; DNA: TGTGCCAGCAGCCCGCGAGGGAGGGAGGACACTGAAGCTTTCTTT; CDR3: CASSPRGREDTEAFF
J: TRBJ2-7; size: -; D: -; V: TRBV20-1; DNA: TGCAGTGCTACCCGACAAATCTTC; CDR3: CSATRQIF
J: TRBJ2-6; size: -; D: TRBD2; V: TRBV28; DNA: TGTGCCAGCAGCCGCCGGACTAGCGGGAGTTATTCCTACTCTGGGGCCAACGTCCTGACTTTC; CDR3: CASSRRTSGSYSYSGANVLTF
J: TRBJ1-5; size: -; D: -; V: TRBV21-1; DNA: TGTGCCAGCAGCACCCACAGACCGACAGGACCACATAGCAATCAGCCCCAGCATTTT; CDR3: CASSTHRPTGPHSNQPQHF
J: TRBJ2-7; size: -; D: TRBD1; V: TRBV28; DNA: TGTGCCAGCAGTTTAAGCGACAGGGTACTCTACGAGCAGTACTTC; CDR3: CASSLSDRVLYEQYF
J: TRBJ2-7; size: -; D: -; V: TRBV11-3; DNA: TGTGCCAGCAGCCAGGGGGGACCCCGGGACGAGCAGTACTTC; CDR3: CASSQGGPRDEQYF
J: TRBJ1-1; size: -; D: -; V: TRBV30; DNA: TGTGCCTGGAGTGTACAGGGGAACACTGAAGCTTTCTTT; CDR3: CAWSVQGNTEAFF
J: TRBJ2-2; size: -; D: TRBD2; V: TRBV4-2; DNA: TGTGCCAGCAGTCGGACTAGCGGGAGGGGGGCCGGGGAGCTGTTTTTT; CDR3: CASSRTSGRGAGELFF
J: TRBJ2-5; size: -; D: -; V: TRBV5-1; DNA: TGCGCCAGCAGCCCGACCGGGGAAAGGGAGACCCAGTACTTC; CDR3: CASSPTGERETQYF
J: TRBJ2-1; size: -; D: -; V: TRBV15; DNA: TGTGCCACCAGCAGAGGTCTAGCCGAGTCCTACAATGAGCAGTTCTTC; CDR3: CATSRGLAESYNEQFF
J: TRBJ2-3; size: -; D: -; V: TRBV4-2; DNA: TGTGCCAGCAGCCAAGAGGGCGGGGGCACAGATACGCAGTATTTT; CDR3: CASSQEGGGTDTQYF
J: TRBJ2-2; size: -; D: -; V: TRBV7-2; DNA: TGTGCCAGCAGCTTTAAAGGAGACGGGGAGCTGTTTTTT; CDR3: CASSFKGDGELFF
J: TRBJ2-5; size: -; D: -; V: TRBV7-8; DNA: TGTGCCAGCAGCCAGAACTCAGCGGGTCAAGAGACCCAGTACTTC; CDR3: CASSQNSAGQETQYF
J: TRBJ1-1; size: -; D: -; V: TRBV5-1; DNA: TGCGCCAGCGGCGCAGGGTTTGCGAACACTGAAGCTTTCTTT; CDR3: CASGAGFANTEAFF
J: TRBJ1-2; size: few; D: -; V: TRBV27; DNA: TGTGCCACCAAGTCCCTTCCGGTTGGCTACACCTTC; CDR3: CATKSLPVGYTF